This T cell receptor beta chain was recovered during a study of blood T cell repertoires in COVID-19. Study information: COVID-19 samples, acute and convalescent, were from the United States, Italy and Spain. The analysed material was cDNA or gDNA that came from T cells, B-cell-depleted T cells, or PBMCs.

In the original analysis: Amplifying reference gene primers gave estimates of nucleated cell counts. Only in-frame clones appear in the TCRdb table, and some are missing; sequencing was by immunoSEQ multiplex PCR. V and J calls and clone size follow that table, whereas D and trimming were derived from the DNA. The sample carries over 150,000 clones, about 73% recorded once. The CDR3 sequence is 13 residues long. V was cut by 2 bases and J by 1 base, with 5 bases left in between. Germline V lookup: CDR1 SGHTA, CDR2 FQGNSA. The V and J genes are TRBV7-2 and TRBJ1-2; D not certain. Sample: peripheral blood. The source is an elderly man with acute or convalescent COVID-19. The CDR3 protein is CASSLPGNYGYTF. CDR3 sequence (DNA): TGTGCCAGCAGCTTACCGGGTAACTATGGCTACACCTTC.